These 20 T cell receptor beta chains were sequenced from one sample in a study of T cells after yellow fever vaccination. One entry per CDR3 protein results from TCRdb running MiXCR on the 5' RACE reads. Here the sample spans hundreds of thousands of distinct CDR3 sequences, over 4% being singletons. The sample here was PBMCs, taken 5 days after the yellow fever booster vaccination. These TCRs come from a man aged 18 to 29 who received the YFV17D yellow fever vaccine.

This clonotype has a count of ten or more. The chain carries TRBV9 and TRBJ1-5; no firm D call. V was trimmed by 6 bases and J by 2 bases, leaving 12 bases between them. Per germline, CDR1 SGDLS and CDR2 YYNGEE. CDR3 length: 14 amino acids. The CDR3 is CASNPWGGNQPQHF. The CDR3 DNA is TGTGCCAGCAACCCCTGGGGTGGCAATCAGCCCCAGCATTTT.

In its sample, this clonotype was seen a few times. V and J are TRBV12-3 or TRBV12-4 and TRBJ2-2, with D perhaps TRBD1 (6 bases). The CDR3 is 18 residues long. V dropped 6 bases and J dropped 6 bases, with 26 bases sitting between them. Here the CDR3 DNA reads TGTGCCAGCAGGTCGACTGGACAGATCTCCTCTAAAGCCGGGGAGCTGTTTTTT. Translating it yields CASRSTGQISSKAGELFF.

This clonotype was picked up many times. This chain links TRBV6-6 with TRBJ1-4; D perhaps matches TRBD1 (5 bases). CDR3 length equals 14 residues. Trimming cost V 4 bases and J 8 bases, with 14 bases left between them. Germline V gene sequence: CDR1 MNHNY, CDR2 SVGAGI (reference sequence). CDR3 amino acids: CASSSRGAVEKLFF. CDR3 nucleotide sequence: TGTGCCAGCAGTTCTCGGGGCGCAGTAGAAAAACTGTTTTTT.

This clonotype was observed at least ten times. The chain combines TRBV20-1 with TRBJ1-2; 7 bases agree with TRBD1. The CDR3 length is 14 residues. Trimming took 3 bases from V and 5 from J; bases not matched to a gene: 9. The V gene's germline CDR1 is DFQATT and CDR2 SNEGSKA (reference sequence). CDR3 DNA: TGCAGTGCTAGTCATGGCGTACAGGGGTATGGCTACACCTTC. Translating gives CSASHGVQGYGYTF.

This clonotype occurred a few times. The chain combines TRBV9 with TRBJ1-5, with unresolved D. V gave up 0 bases and J gave up 3 bases, with 10 bases separating them. Germline V gene lookup returns CDR1 SGDLS and CDR2 YYNGEE. The CDR3 is made up of 15 amino acids. DNA of the CDR3: TGTGCCAGCAGCGTAGGAGGGATCTCCAATCAGCCCCAGCATTTT. The encoded protein is CASSVGGISNQPQHF.

In its sample, this clonotype was seen a few times. The V gene is TRBV6-1, the J gene TRBJ2-3; D remains unclear. V was clipped by 6 bases and J by 4 bases, with 14 bases between them. Germline V lookup: CDR1 MNHNS, CDR2 SASEGT. There are 14 residues in the CDR3. The CDR3 bases are TGTGCCAGCAGCCAAGGGTGGAGATCAGATACGCAGTATTTT. This translates into CASSQGWRSDTQYF.

The sample holds a few counts of this clonotype. The V gene is TRBV6-2 or TRBV6-3, the J gene TRBJ2-5, with 7 bases aligning to TRBD1. Germline V gene data show CDR1 as MNHEY and CDR2 as SVGEGT. Losses at the gene ends were 4 bases for V and 3 bases for J; bases not matched to a gene: 5. The CDR3 sequence is 14 residues long. CDR3 DNA: TGTGCCAGCAGTTCCCACGGGACAGAAGAGACCCAGTACTTC. As protein: CASSSHGTEETQYF.

This clonotype came up many times. The V gene is TRBV4-3, the J gene TRBJ2-7, with 11 bases that match TRBD2. The germline gives CDR1 LGHNA, CDR2 YSLEER. J lost 1 base, V lost 0 bases, and 8 bases had no gene match. The CDR3 spans 18 residues. The CDR3 here is CASSQDRLAGLLSYEQYF. The CDR3 region has the DNA TGCGCCAGCAGCCAAGATCGACTAGCGGGACTCCTTTCCTACGAGCAGTACTTC.

This clonotype appeared a few times. The chain couples TRBV9 to TRBJ2-5; D gene ambiguous. Germline V gives CDR1 SGDLS, CDR2 YYNGEE. The CDR3 has 15 residues. V lost 3 bases and J lost 4, with 16 bases in between. The chain's CDR3 is CASSADATSRETQYF. CDR3 DNA: TGTGCCAGCAGCGCCGACGCGACCTCCAGAGAGACCCAGTACTTC.

There are many counts of this clonotype. This chain joins TRBV20-1 and TRBJ1-2, with TRBD1 matching over 8 bases. V shed 5 bases and J 0 bases; nucleotides not matched to a gene: 2. CDR1 and CDR2 from the germline V gene are DFQATT and SNEGSKA (reference sequence). This CDR3 spans 13 amino acids. In DNA, the CDR3 is TGCAGTGCTGTACAGGGGGCTAACTATGGCTACACCTTC. Translation: CSAVQGANYGYTF.

The rearrangement uses TRBV14 and TRBJ1-1; D might be TRBD1 (6 bases). With 4 bases removed from V and 4 bases from J, the gap between germline ends came to 13 bases. CDR1 and CDR2 (germline): SGHDN, FVKESK. This CDR3 comprises 14 residues. CDR3 amino acids: CASSLNRGGTEAFF. DNA of the CDR3: TGTGCCAGCAGCCTAAACAGAGGGGGCACTGAAGCTTTCTTT.

The chain couples TRBV5-1 to TRBJ1-1; D gene uncertain. V lost 7 bases and J 4 bases, leaving 14 bases between the germline ends. The CDR3 is 13 amino acids. Germline V gives CDR1 SGHRS, CDR2 YFSETQ. CDR3 residues: CASGYNGITEAFF. Written as DNA, the CDR3 is TGCGCCAGCGGCTACAACGGGATCACTGAAGCTTTCTTT.

In its sample, this clonotype was seen many times. V and J are TRBV9 and TRBJ2-1; D assignment may be TRBD1 or TRBD2 (6 bases each). V gave up 0 bases and J gave up 2 bases, with 12 bases separating them. Germline V gene lookup returns CDR1 SGDLS and CDR2 YYNGEE. The CDR3 spans 16 residues. The CDR3 region has the DNA TGTGCCAGCAGCGTAGTGCGGGACAACGCCTACAATGAGCAGTTCTTC. Its protein is CASSVVRDNAYNEQFF.

This clonotype was found many times. The CDR3 bases are TGTGCCAGCAGCCAAGAAACGCGGGGGGACCAAGAGACCCAGTACTTC. Protein product: CASSQETRGDQETQYF. The chain couples TRBV3-1 to TRBJ2-5, with TRBD2 matching over 8 bases. The CDR3 consists of 16 residues. V lost 0 bases and J lost 0; bases outside the gene matches: 3. CDR1 is LGHDT, CDR2 YNNKEL, per germline (reference sequence).

This clonotype was seen only a few times. The V call is TRBV7-9, the J call TRBJ2-2, with D perhaps being TRBD1 or TRBD2 (5 bases each). Germline V gene lookup returns CDR1 SEHNR and CDR2 FQNEAQ (reference sequence). The CDR3 is 16 amino acids. The V and J ends lost 6 bases and 0 bases respectively, with 14 bases between them. The CDR3 reads CASREGTYANTGELFF. The CDR3 nucleotides are TGTGCCAGCAGGGAAGGGACCTACGCGAACACCGGGGAGCTGTTTTTT.

V and J are TRBV5-1 and TRBJ2-5; D is perhaps TRBD2 (5 bases). The length of the CDR3 is 13 residues. The V and J ends lost 4 bases and 4 bases respectively, with 11 bases between them. The germline V gene encodes CDR1 SGHRS and CDR2 YFSETQ. Written as DNA, the CDR3 is TGCGCCAGCAGCGATAGCGTCGGAGAGACCCAGTACTTC. Amino acid sequence: CASSDSVGETQYF.

The table lists this clonotype with a few counts. The chain is built from TRBV4-2 and TRBJ2-3; D ambiguous. The ends were cut back, 4 bases at V and 2 bases at J, with 7 bases in the middle. Germline lookup yields CDR1 LGHNA and CDR2 YNFKEQ. The CDR3 is 13 residues long. The CDR3 loop reads CASSRGLTDTQYF. CDR3 bases: TGTGCCAGCAGCCGGGGTCTCACAGATACGCAGTATTTT.

This chain connects TRBV5-1 to TRBJ1-1; unclear D gene. Germline-derived CDR1 and CDR2 are SGHRS and YFSETQ. The ends were cut back, 0 bases at V and 5 bases at J, with 8 bases in the middle. The CDR3 sequence is 13 residues long. CDR3: CASSLDGETEAFF. CDR3 coding DNA: TGCGCCAGCAGCTTGGATGGGGAAACTGAAGCTTTCTTT. The whole variable domain, filled in from reference TRBV5-1 and TRBJ1-1, reads KAGVTQTPRYLIKTRGQQVTLSCSPISGHRSVSWYQQTPGQGLQFLFEYFSETQRNKGNFPGRFSGRQFSNSRSEMNVSTLELGDSALYLCASSLDGETEAFFGQGTRLTVV.

CDR3 DNA sequence: TGTGCCTGTCAACCGGGACAAATCCAAGAGACCCAGTACTTC. Translated, it gives CACQPGQIQETQYF. The chain joins TRBV28 to TRBJ2-5, with D perhaps TRBD1 (6 bases). This CDR3 contains 14 residues. V was trimmed by 11 bases and J by 1 base, leaving 17 bases between them. Germline V gives CDR1 MDHEN, CDR2 SYDVKM.

This clonotype showed up just a few times. The chain combines TRBV4-1 with TRBJ2-7; D unresolved. The CDR3 extends over 14 amino acids. Germline V lookup: CDR1 MGHRA, CDR2 YSYEKL. Trimming removed 0 bases from V and 0 bases from J, with 6 bases in between. Here the CDR3 reads CASSQDPSSYEQYF. The DNA of the CDR3 is TGCGCCAGCAGCCAAGATCCCAGCTCCTACGAGCAGTACTTC.